This TCR beta chain was recorded in a study of blood T cell repertoires in COVID-19. Study details: Samples representing acute and convalescent COVID-19 were sourced from the United States, Italy and Spain. The cDNA or gDNA used as material had been derived from T cells, B-cell-depleted T cells, or PBMCs.

Source study methods: Estimated nucleated cell counts came from reference gene primer amplification. The repertoire was sequenced with immunoSEQ multiplex PCR; TCRdb's copy has only in-frame clones and lacks some. For V, J and clone size, that table is used; D and trimming come from the DNA. The table shows approximately 210,000 clones, with approximately 81% occurring only once. The V gene's germline CDR1 is SGDLS and CDR2 YYNGEE. This CDR3 has 14 residues. V lost 7 bases and J lost 0; bases outside the gene matches: 3. This sequence joins TRBV9 and TRBJ1-5, with 8 bases identical to TRBD1. This receptor was obtained from a woman older than 75 with acute or convalescent COVID-19. The sample taken for sequencing was peripheral blood. The CDR3 DNA reads TGTGCCAGCGGGACAGGTATTAGCAATCAGCCCCAGCATTTT. Its protein product is CASGTGISNQPQHF.